One sample yielded the 26 T cell receptor beta chains listed below, sequenced in a study of T-cell reconstitution after alpha-beta-depleted transplantation in children listed by TCRdb under 2016. Library creation used PCR. Instrument on record: Illumina HiSeq 2500. To normalize quantification of the TCRbeta repertoire, the TCR libraries were built with molecular barcoding that relied on unique molecular identifiers. TCRdb trimmed public reads at Q25 via fastp, called clones via MiXCR and kept in-frame beta chains. When rows share a CDR3 protein, they turn into one entry using the most common DNA and genes. Within this sample are around 340,000 distinct CDR3 sequences, with approximately 12% of them counted one time only. The ten largest make up roughly 4.3% of the sample. Specimen: PBMCs, collected from the stem cell graft. Receptors originate from a human donor who donated a stem cell graft to a child with Fanconi anemia.

This clonotype was seen only a few times. The chain links TRBV7-9 to TRBJ2-2, with D perhaps assigned TRBD1 or TRBD2 (6 bases each). Germline CDR1 is SEHNR and CDR2 is FQNEAQ (reference sequence). Trimming shortened V by 4 bases and J by 4 bases, and 10 bases separated the two germline ends. This CDR3 contains 14 residues. The CDR3 nucleotides read TGTGCCAGCAGCTACGGGGGCGGCACCGGGGAGCTGTTTTTT. Translation gives CASSYGGGTGELFF.

The V call is TRBV7-9, the J call TRBJ1-2; 8 nucleotides line up with TRBD1. The CDR3 totals 15 residues. The ends lost 7 bases at V and 7 bases at J; junction bases unmatched: 14. CDR1 and CDR2 (germline): SEHNR, FQNEAQ (reference sequence). The DNA of the CDR3 is TGTGCCAGCACAGCCCCTGACAGGGGCGTTTTTGGCTACACCTTC. This gives the protein CASTAPDRGVFGYTF.

This clonotype was observed a few times. This rearrangement joins TRBV6-5 to TRBJ1-5; D perhaps matches TRBD1 (5 bases). Germline assignment: CDR1 MNHEY and CDR2 SVGAGI. The CDR3 loop spans 15 amino acids. V gave up 4 bases and J gave up 7 bases, with 17 bases separating them. CDR3 sequence reads: CASSWDVGFRQPQHF. The DNA of the CDR3 is TGTGCCAGCAGTTGGGACGTGGGCTTTAGGCAGCCCCAGCATTTT.

This clonotype was counted ten times or more. The chain recombines TRBV5-1 with TRBJ2-7; D call uncertain. This CDR3 contains 15 residues. V was pared by 1 base and J by 0 bases, with 11 bases between. Germline-derived CDR1 and CDR2 are SGHRS and YFSETQ. DNA for the CDR3: TGCGCCAGCAGCTTGAGTGGTTCCCGCTCCTACGAGCAGTACTTC. Its translation: CASSLSGSRSYEQYF.

The CDR3 protein is CASSRTQGSWTEAFF. The CDR3 DNA is TGTGCCAGCAGCAGGACGCAGGGAAGTTGGACTGAAGCTTTCTTT. This rearrangement joins TRBV5-5 to TRBJ1-1; D perhaps matches TRBD1 (5 bases). This CDR3 comprises 15 residues. The V and J ends lost 4 bases and 5 bases respectively, with 18 bases between them. Per the germline V gene, CDR1 is SGHKS and CDR2 is YYEKEE (reference sequence).

In nucleotides, the CDR3 is TGTGCCAGCAGTTTCGGGGGGGTCTCCCAAGAGACCCAGTACTTC. Translating gives CASSFGGVSQETQYF. The rearrangement joins TRBV28 to TRBJ2-5, with TRBD2 matching over 8 bases. The CDR3 covers 15 residues. CDR1 and CDR2 from the germline V gene are MDHEN and SYDVKM. The J segment lost 1 base and the V segment lost 3 bases, leaving 4 bases of the junction unmatched.

On this clonotype itself: A read error is possible here, since a much larger clone lies one base away. The chain has TRBV5-1 and TRBJ1-1; perhaps TRBD1 as D (5 bases). The germline V gene has CDR1 SGHRS and CDR2 YFSETQ. This CDR3 is 16 amino acids long. The V gene lost 4 bases and the J gene lost 4 bases, with 20 bases spanning the gap. The chain's CDR3 is CASSPNWGGEGTEAFF. In DNA, the CDR3 is TGCGCCAGCAGCCCGAACTGGGGAGGGGAAGGCACTGAAGCTTTCTTT.

This clonotype occurred a few times. The rearrangement uses TRBV4-2 and TRBJ2-5, with D unresolved. Germline V gives CDR1 LGHNA, CDR2 YNFKEQ. The CDR3 totals 13 residues. The ends were cut back, 1 base at V and 3 bases at J, with 6 bases in the middle. The CDR3 region is CASSQAPKETQYF. The CDR3 DNA reads TGTGCCAGCAGCCAAGCCCCTAAAGAGACCCAGTACTTC.

Ten or more counts support this clonotype. This chain joins TRBV5-4 and TRBJ2-2, with D unresolved. This CDR3 contains 16 residues. The germline gives CDR1 SGHNT, CDR2 YYREEE (reference sequence). Trimming took 4 bases from V and 0 from J, leaving 13 bases between them. This chain's CDR3 is CASSPRSVANTGELFF. The CDR3 DNA sequence: TGTGCCAGCAGCCCAAGGTCCGTCGCGAACACCGGGGAGCTGTTTTTT. Using reference TRBV5-4 and TRBJ2-2 for the parts outside the CDR3, the full variable domain is ETGVTQSPTHLIKTRGQQVTLRCSSQSGHNTVSWYQQALGQGPQFIFQYYREEENGRGNFPPRFSGLQFPNYSSELNVNALELDDSALYLCASSPRSVANTGELFFGEGSRLTVL.

This clonotype was picked up many times. The rearrangement uses TRBV10-3 and TRBJ2-6; 8 bases fit TRBD1. Unmatched junction bases numbered 7, after V lost 4 bases and J lost 8 bases. Germline CDR1 reads ENHRY; CDR2 reads SYGVKD. The length of the CDR3 is 15 residues. The DNA for the CDR3 is TGTGCCATCAGTGCCGGGACAGGTCCGACCAACGTCCTGACTTTC. It translates to CAISAGTGPTNVLTF.

This clonotype was seen more than once but under ten times. The chain couples TRBV7-2 to TRBJ2-1, with 9 bases lining up with TRBD1. The J segment lost 1 base and the V segment lost 5 bases, leaving 6 bases of the junction unmatched. The CDR3 is 16 residues long. Germline CDR1 reads SGHTA; CDR2 reads FQGNSA. The CDR3 sequence is CASSGGGTGSYNEQFF. The CDR3 DNA reads as TGTGCCAGCAGCGGGGGAGGGACAGGGTCCTACAATGAGCAGTTCTTC.

The sample holds a few counts of this clonotype. V is TRBV29-1 and J is TRBJ1-2; D gene uncertain. The CDR3 is 13 residues long. Trimming removed 1 base at V and 12 bases at J, with 18 bases between. Germline CDR1 reads SQVTM; CDR2 reads ANQGSEA. CDR3 DNA: TGCAGCGTTGAAGTTCGGGCAGATCATGTCCACACCTTC. This sequence encodes CSVEVRADHVHTF.

This clonotype was seen a few times. The chain joins TRBV12-3 or TRBV12-4 to TRBJ2-2, with D possibly being TRBD1 or TRBD2 (6 bases each). The V end was cut by 6 bases, the J end by 5 bases, with 19 bases between. The CDR3 totals 16 residues. The CDR3 loop is CASSPWGDILTGELFF. Here the CDR3 DNA reads TGTGCCAGCAGCCCTTGGGGGGACATACTGACCGGGGAGCTGTTTTTT.

This clonotype has a handful of counts. The rearrangement uses TRBV19 and TRBJ1-6; no clear D. This CDR3 contains 13 residues. Germline lookup yields CDR1 LNHDA and CDR2 SQIVND (reference sequence). V lost 5 bases and J 13 bases, leaving 15 bases between the germline ends. The CDR3 coding sequence is TGTGCCAGTAGTGGGCGGATCGGCGATCCCCTCCACTTT. This gives the protein CASSGRIGDPLHF.

The chain joins TRBV7-2 to TRBJ2-5; D ambiguous. Germline V gene sequence: CDR1 SGHTA, CDR2 FQGNSA. V lost 2 bases to trimming and J lost 1 base, with 11 bases between them. The CDR3 is 15 residues long. CDR3 nucleotide sequence: TGTGCCAGCAGCTTACTCGGAGCGAGCCAAGAGACCCAGTACTTC. Translation gives CASSLLGASQETQYF.

This clonotype was detected ten times or more. The rearrangement links TRBV29-1 to TRBJ2-5; D perhaps matches TRBD1 (5 bases). Germline-derived CDR1 and CDR2 are SQVTM and ANQGSEA. V dropped 4 bases and J dropped 2 bases, with 11 bases sitting between them. The CDR3 is 13 residues long. The CDR3 sequence is CSVVWGLQETQYF. For the CDR3, the DNA is TGCAGCGTTGTATGGGGCCTACAAGAGACCCAGTACTTC.

J is TRBJ2-3 and V is TRBV5-1, with TRBD2 matching over 13 bases. V lost 2 bases, J lost 5 bases, and 5 bases stayed unmatched. The CDR3 totals 16 residues. CDR1 and CDR2 (germline): SGHRS, YFSETQ. This CDR3 is CASSLTSGGAKDTQYF. DNA of the CDR3: TGCGCCAGCAGCTTAACTAGCGGGGGGGCCAAAGATACGCAGTATTTT.

In this sample, this clonotype turned up a few times. The rearrangement links TRBV5-5 to TRBJ2-1; D is perhaps TRBD1 or TRBD2 (5 bases each). Trimming took off 4 bases at V and 11 bases at J, with 25 bases between the two ends. The CDR3 is 16 residues long. In germline, CDR1 is SGHKS, CDR2 YYEKEE (reference sequence). The CDR3 is CASSPDFRQLGTQQFF. The CDR3 DNA is TGTGCCAGCAGCCCTGACTTTAGACAGCTCGGGACCCAGCAGTTCTTC.

Note on this clonotype: A much larger clone differs by one base, so this may be a read error. The CDR3 sequence is CSPSGLMNQPQHF. As DNA, the CDR3 is TGCAGTCCCTCCGGACTGATGAATCAGCCCCAGCATTTT. This chain joins TRBV20-1 and TRBJ1-5; no clear D gene. V lost 8 bases to trimming and J lost 4 bases, with 15 bases between them. Germline CDR1 reads DFQATT; CDR2 reads SNEGSKA (reference sequence). The length of the CDR3 is 13 residues.

Many counts were recorded for this clonotype. This sequence joins TRBV12-3 or TRBV12-4 and TRBJ1-1; the D is unclear. V was pared by 2 bases and J by 3 bases, with 7 bases between. The CDR3 is made up of 13 amino acids. CDR3 sequence reads: CASSLMSDTEAFF. The CDR3 nucleotides read TGTGCCAGCAGTTTAATGAGTGACACTGAAGCTTTCTTT.

In this sample, this clonotype turned up many times. The chain couples TRBV10-3 to TRBJ2-6; 9 bases agree with TRBD1. V shed 7 bases and J 0 bases; nucleotides not matched to a gene: 7. The CDR3 runs to 17 residues. Germline lookup yields CDR1 ENHRY and CDR2 SYGVKD. CDR3 nucleotide sequence: TGTGCCATCACCCCGGGACAGGGTTCCTCTGGGGCCAACGTCCTGACTTTC. Translated, it gives CAITPGQGSSGANVLTF.

This clonotype has more than one count but fewer than ten. V and J are TRBV7-9 and TRBJ2-1, with no clear D. Germline V lookup: CDR1 SEHNR, CDR2 FQNEAQ (reference sequence). V dropped 0 bases and J dropped 0 bases, with 12 bases sitting between them. This CDR3 spans 17 amino acids. The CDR3 nucleotides are TGTGCCAGCAGCTTAGCGGGTGGCCCAGGCTCCTACAATGAGCAGTTCTTC. It codes for CASSLAGGPGSYNEQFF. Combining the CDR3 with reference TRBV7-9 and TRBJ2-1 gives the whole variable domain DTGVSQNPRHKITKRGQNVTFRCDPISEHNRLYWYRQTLGQGPEFLTYFQNEAQLEKSRLLSDRFSAERPKGSFSTLEIQRTEQGDSAMYLCASSLAGGPGSYNEQFFGPGTRLTVL.

This clonotype was observed many times. The chain combines TRBV12-3 or TRBV12-4 with TRBJ2-3, with 8 bases that match TRBD2. Unmatched junction bases numbered 4, after V lost 7 bases and J lost 1 base. This CDR3 has 14 residues. As DNA, the CDR3 is TGTGCCAGCACCCGGGGGGGCGGCACAGATACGCAGTATTTT. Its translation is CASTRGGGTDTQYF.

This clonotype has only a few counts. The CDR3 DNA follows: TGCGCCAGCAGCTTAGGGTATACCTATGAGCAGTTCTTC. Its protein product is CASSLGYTYEQFF. The chain is built from TRBV5-1 and TRBJ2-1, with D unclear. CDR1 and CDR2 from the germline V gene are SGHRS and YFSETQ. This CDR3 is 13 amino acids long. V was clipped by 2 bases and J by 8 bases, with 11 bases between them.

This clonotype was counted at least ten times. The V gene is TRBV6-6, the J gene TRBJ2-5; 7 bases match TRBD1. This CDR3 contains 13 residues. Germline CDR1 reads MNHNY; CDR2 reads SVGAGI (reference sequence). The V and J ends lost 7 bases and 7 bases, in that order; junction bases with no gene match: 9. The CDR3 DNA reads as TGTGCCAGCACCAATGGACAGGTAGCGACCCAGTACTTC. Translated, it gives CASTNGQVATQYF.

The genes are TRBV7-9 and TRBJ2-5; D is perhaps TRBD1 (5 bases). Germline loops: CDR1 SEHNR, CDR2 FQNEAQ (reference sequence). CDR3 length equals 16 residues. V was trimmed by 5 bases and J by 5 bases, leaving 21 bases between them. The CDR3 here is CASSHPRARAGETQYF. CDR3 DNA: TGTGCCAGCAGCCACCCCCGGGCCAGGGCAGGGGAGACCCAGTACTTC.